The rows below give T cell receptor beta chains drawn from one sample of a study of memory CD4+ T cells and cytomegalovirus serostatus. Profiling relied on immunoSEQ multiplex PCR, and the TCRdb table lists in-frame clones only, not all of them. The sample holds roughly 54,000 clones, around 78% seen once. The sample taken for sequencing was memory CD4+ T cells from blood. The receptors come from an adult in good health and CMV-seronegative. Each CDR3 is given with its conserved first and last residue. D genes are given only for firm matches. Size is omitted from some rows. Given values are once, few, many or a class for expanded clones.

>.|TRBD1|TRBJ2-2|TRBV14
CATNDRGTGELFF
TGTGCCACCAATGACAGGGGAACCGGGGAGCTGTTTTTT
>once|.|TRBJ2-3|TRBV10-1
CATSAGAGGSDTQYF
TGCGCCACATCAGCGGGAGCAGGGGGATCAGATACGCAGTATTTT
>.|TRBD1|TRBJ2-1|TRBV7-2
CASSSYLQQGANEQFF
TGTGCCAGCAGCTCCTACCTACAACAGGGGGCGAATGAGCAGTTCTTC
>.|.|TRBJ2-2|TRBV19
CASSRGHNTGELFF
TGTGCCAGTAGCCGAGGACATAACACCGGGGAGCTGTTTTTT
>few|.|TRBJ2-7|TRBV9
CASSVGATAYEQYF
TGTGCCAGCAGCGTAGGGGCTACCGCCTACGAGCAGTACTTC
>.|.|TRBJ2-1|TRBV5-8
CASSLIGRLLYNEQFF
TGTGCCAGCAGCTTGATAGGCAGATTGCTCTACAATGAGCAGTTCTTC
>.|TRBD1|TRBJ1-5|TRBV6-6
CASTMTGGSNQPQHF
TGTGCCAGCACTATGACAGGGGGGTCCAATCAGCCCCAGCATTTT
>.|.|TRBJ2-7|TRBV7-2
CASSRTAYEQYF
TGTGCCAGCAGCCGGACAGCCTACGAGCAGTACTTC
>.|.|TRBJ1-1|TRBV27
CASSKDTVNTEAFF
TGTGCCAGCAGTAAGGACACCGTGAACACTGAAGCTTTCTTT
>once|TRBD2|TRBJ2-7|TRBV7-2
CASSLERASGGYEQYF
TGTGCCAGCAGCTTAGAAAGGGCTAGCGGGGGCTACGAGCAGTACTTC
>many|.|TRBJ1-1|TRBV9
CASSVGQMNTEAFF
TGTGCCAGCAGCGTAGGACAAATGAACACTGAAGCTTTCTTT
>.|.|TRBJ1-3|TRBV11-3
CASSLVAGSDTIYF
TGTGCCAGCAGCTTAGTAGCCGGGAGTGACACCATATATTTT
>.|.|TRBJ2-7|TRBV27
CASSLGLYEQYF
TGTGCCAGCAGTTTGGGTCTCTACGAGCAGTACTTC
>.|.|TRBJ1-2|TRBV30
CAWRKRRGRTYGYTF
TGTGCCTGGAGGAAACGGAGAGGGAGAACCTATGGCTACACCTTC
>.|.|TRBJ2-7|TRBV10-3
CAISAGSYEQYF
TGTGCCATCAGTGCGGGGAGTTACGAGCAGTACTTC
>.|.|TRBJ2-5|TRBV6-5
CASGRRGRKTQYF
TGTGCCAGCGGGCGTAGGGGCCGAAAGACCCAGTACTTC
>.|TRBD1|TRBJ2-3|TRBV7-8
CASSQGGPQDTQYF
TGTGCCAGCAGCCAAGGGGGCCCCCAAGATACGCAGTATTTT
>once|.|TRBJ1-3|TRBV7-2
CASRQSLSGNTIYF
TGTGCCAGCCGCCAATCGCTCTCTGGAAACACCATATATTTT
>.|.|TRBJ2-2|TRBV28
CASSFIRYTGELFF
TGTGCCAGCAGTTTTATCAGATACACCGGGGAGCTGTTTTTT
>.|.|TRBJ1-1|TRBV11-2
CASSSQSGQGTEAFF
TGTGCCAGCAGCTCTCAAAGTGGCCAAGGGACTGAAGCTTTCTTT
>.|TRBD1|TRBJ1-4|TRBV18
CASSPVETGPREKLFF
TGTGCCAGCTCACCAGTGGAGACAGGGCCCAGGGAAAAACTGTTTTTT
>.|TRBD1|TRBJ1-4|TRBV28
CASSSRDREDSYKLFF
TGTGCCAGCAGTTCCCGGGACAGGGAAGATTCGTATAAACTGTTTTTT